The 31 T cell receptor beta chains given below trace back to one sample, sequenced in a study of CD8 T cells in ankylosing spondylitis. Study findings and constraints: A TCR beta motif of fewer than ten highly homologous variants seemed to mark ankylosing spondylitis blood.

What these receptors recognize is not known. In TCRdb, the 5' RACE reads were re-called with MiXCR into one record per CDR3 protein. The sample holds hundreds of thousands of distinct CDR3 sequences, 10% to 15% seen once. The specimen was blood, either unsorted or a sorted T cell fraction (not recorded which). These receptors all stem from a male donor with ankylosing spondylitis.

The V call is TRBV29-1, the J call TRBJ2-2, with 11 bases matching TRBD1. J was trimmed by 2 bases and V by 6 bases; bases with no gene match: 5. The germline gives CDR1 SQVTM, CDR2 ANQGSEA. This CDR3 spans 15 amino acids. The CDR3 loop reads CSVRTGGDNTGELFF. CDR3 bases: TGCAGCGTCCGGACAGGGGGCGATAACACCGGGGAGCTGTTTTTT.

A few counts support this clonotype. This sequence joins TRBV12-3 or TRBV12-4 and TRBJ1-1; possibly TRBD1 for D (5 bases). This CDR3 has 14 residues. V was clipped by 5 bases and J by 2 bases, with 12 bases between them. The CDR3 reads CASSPPRDNTEAFF. The CDR3 nucleotides read TGTGCCAGCAGTCCTCCCAGGGATAACACTGAAGCTTTCTTT.

This clonotype turned up a few times. The chain employs TRBV13 and TRBJ2-1, with D perhaps matching TRBD1 (6 bases). Germline assignment: CDR1 PRHDT and CDR2 FYEKMQ (reference sequence). V lost 1 base and J 13 bases, leaving 11 bases between the germline ends. The CDR3 has 12 residues. The CDR3 here is CASSLVGAGQFF. CDR3 sequence (DNA): TGTGCCAGCAGCTTAGTGGGGGCGGGTCAGTTCTTC.

V is TRBV29-1 and J is TRBJ2-3, with D possibly matching TRBD1 (6 bases). The CDR3 length is 13 residues. Germline V gene sequence: CDR1 SQVTM, CDR2 ANQGSEA. V was pared by 3 bases and J by 5 bases, with 12 bases between. The CDR3 loop reads CSVDLGARDTQYF. The CDR3 nucleotides are TGCAGCGTTGACCTGGGGGCTAGAGATACGCAGTATTTT.

This clonotype turned up a few times. The chain couples TRBV28 to TRBJ1-5; perhaps TRBD1 as D (6 bases). This CDR3 is built from 17 residues. Germline V gene data show CDR1 as MDHEN and CDR2 as SYDVKM. Trimming cost V 1 base and J 4 bases, with 17 bases left between them. The CDR3 nucleotides read TGTGCCAGCAGTTTATCCGGGGGTACAGGGTCAAATCAGCCCCAGCATTTT. Its protein product is CASSLSGGTGSNQPQHF.

This clonotype was counted only a few times. The CDR3 region has the DNA TGTGCCAGCAGCTCAAATTCCGAGGGCATTCAGTACTTC. This translates into CASSSNSEGIQYF. This chain connects TRBV5-5 to TRBJ2-4, with D perhaps TRBD2 (5 bases). The CDR3 totals 13 residues. Germline loops: CDR1 SGHKS, CDR2 YYEKEE (reference sequence). V was trimmed by 3 bases and J by 9 bases, leaving 13 bases between them. Supplemented by reference TRBV5-5 and TRBJ2-4, the full variable domain reads DAGVTQSPTHLIKTRGQQVTLRCSPISGHKSVSWYQQVLGQGPQFIFQYYEKEERGRGNFPDRFSARQFPNYSSELNVNALLLGDSALYLCASSSNSEGIQYFGAGTRLSVL.

The chain recombines TRBV18 with TRBJ2-1, with 7 bases matching TRBD1. V lost 4 bases, J lost 8 bases, and 5 bases stayed unmatched. CDR1 KGHSH and CDR2 LQKENI come from the germline V gene. The CDR3 covers 13 residues. CDR3 DNA sequence: TGTGCCAGCTCACAGGGACAGCAGGATGAGCAGTTCTTC. Its translation: CASSQGQQDEQFF.

The chain uses TRBV20-1 and TRBJ2-5; no reliable D call. Germline CDR1 is DFQATT and CDR2 is SNEGSKA (reference sequence). The CDR3 loop spans 12 amino acids. Trimming removed 4 bases at V and 0 bases at J, with 6 bases between. CDR3 in amino acids: CSAMGYQETQYF. The CDR3 DNA follows: TGCAGTGCTATGGGGTACCAAGAGACCCAGTACTTC.

This clonotype showed up just a few times. One end of the junction does not line up with germline, which may come from a read error. This CDR3 is CSVEGQGTGGVSF. For the CDR3, the DNA is TGCAGCGTTGAGGGACAGGGAACAGGAGGGGTTTCCTTC. This chain joins TRBV29-1 and TRBJ1-2; 9 bases fit TRBD1. The CDR3 has 13 amino acids. Germline lookup yields CDR1 SQVTM and CDR2 ANQGSEA.

This clonotype was counted at least ten times. The chain has TRBV27 and TRBJ2-6; no clear D. Germline assignment: CDR1 MNHEY and CDR2 SMNVEV (reference sequence). The V end lost 3 bases, the J end lost 0 bases, and 3 bases lay between the germline ends. The CDR3 runs 14 residues. For the CDR3, the DNA is TGTGCCAGCAGTTTCCTCTCTGGGGCCAACGTCCTGACTTTC. It encodes CASSFLSGANVLTF. The full variable domain, completed using reference TRBV27 and TRBJ2-6, is EAQVTQNPRYLITVTGKKLTVTCSQNMNHEYMSWYRQDPGLGLRQIYYSMNVEVTDKGDVPEGYKVSRKEKRNFPLILESPSPNQTSLYFCASSFLSGANVLTFGAGSRLTVL.

This clonotype was found a few times. The chain links TRBV20-1 to TRBJ2-7; D is possibly TRBD1 or TRBD2 (5 bases each). This CDR3 is built from 13 residues. Germline V gene data show CDR1 as DFQATT and CDR2 as SNEGSKA (reference sequence). V was pared by 4 bases and J by 1 base, with 11 bases between. The DNA for the CDR3 is TGCAGTGCTACGGGGACCAATTCCTACGAGCAGTACTTC. As protein: CSATGTNSYEQYF.

The V gene is TRBV7-9, the J gene TRBJ2-1, with 7 bases that match TRBD2. V was clipped by 8 bases and J by 5 bases; unmatched bases: 6. CDR1 is SEHNR, CDR2 FQNEAQ, per germline (reference sequence). This CDR3 is 13 amino acids long. The CDR3 sequence is CASDGAGDNEQFF. The CDR3 DNA follows: TGTGCCAGCGACGGCGCGGGGGACAATGAGCAGTTCTTC.

This clonotype was seen ten or more times. The rearrangement uses TRBV29-1 and TRBJ2-2; 12 bases fit TRBD2. CDR3 size: 15 residues. Germline loops: CDR1 SQVTM, CDR2 ANQGSEA. The V and J ends lost 7 bases and 8 bases, in that order; junction bases with no gene match: 11. The CDR3 region has the DNA TGCAGCGCAACGGGACTAGCGGGCTGGAGGGGGGAGCTGTTTTTT. Its translation is CSATGLAGWRGELFF.

The rearrangement links TRBV5-5 to TRBJ2-2, with TRBD1 identical over 8 bases. The V and J ends lost 4 bases and 5 bases, in that order; junction bases with no gene match: 7. Germline loops: CDR1 SGHKS, CDR2 YYEKEE (reference sequence). The CDR3 is 15 residues long. The CDR3 protein is CASSGTGQGTGELFF. The CDR3, as DNA: TGTGCCAGCAGCGGAACTGGACAGGGAACCGGGGAGCTGTTTTTT.

This clonotype was seen only a few times. The CDR3 protein is CSARVSQRGTPLHF. The CDR3 nucleotides read TGCAGTGCTAGAGTCTCCCAAAGGGGAACACCCCTCCACTTT. This chain joins TRBV20-1 and TRBJ1-6, with a possible D match to TRBD1 (5 bases). CDR3 size: 14 residues. Germline values: CDR1 DFQATT, CDR2 SNEGSKA (reference sequence). V lost 1 base, J lost 11 bases, and 15 bases lay in between.

This clonotype has at least ten counts. This rearrangement joins TRBV29-1 to TRBJ2-7; 10 nucleotides agree with TRBD2. The CDR3 loop spans 15 amino acids. The V gene's germline CDR1 is SQVTM and CDR2 ANQGSEA. J lost 2 bases, V lost 4 bases, and 8 bases had no gene match. The DNA for the CDR3 is TGCAGCGTTGGGGCGACTAGCGGGCCCCCCTACGAGCAGTACTTC. This codes for CSVGATSGPPYEQYF.

This clonotype appeared a single time. V is TRBV5-1 and J is TRBJ2-1; a weak D match, TRBD1 (5 bases). Germline-derived CDR1 and CDR2 are SGHRS and YFSETQ. Trimming removed 4 bases from V and 5 bases from J, with 13 bases in between. The CDR3 loop spans 14 amino acids. The CDR3 bases are TGCGCCAGCAGCACAACCCAGGGTCACAATGAGCAGTTCTTC. It encodes CASSTTQGHNEQFF.

V usage is TRBV5-6 and J usage is TRBJ1-3; D is unresolved. The CDR3 spans 16 residues. Germline-derived CDR1 and CDR2 are SGHDT and YYEEEE. The V and J ends lost 3 bases and 0 bases respectively, with 13 bases between them. The CDR3 here is CASSSRRTLSGNTIYF. The DNA of the CDR3 is TGTGCCAGCAGCTCCAGACGGACGCTCTCTGGAAACACCATATATTTT.

A note on this clonotype: One end of the junction varies from germline; a read error may be responsible. V usage is TRBV5-1 and J usage is TRBJ1-1, with a possible D match to TRBD1 (6 bases). The CDR3 is made up of 14 amino acids. Germline lookup yields CDR1 SGHRS and CDR2 YFSETQ. The CDR3 region has the DNA TGCGCCAGCAGCTTGTCAGGGGCCGATACTGAAGTTTTCTTT. This gives the protein CASSLSGADTEVFF.

This clonotype was counted many times. V gene TRBV29-1 combines with J gene TRBJ2-5, with TRBD1 matching over 8 bases. The V gene end was trimmed by 6 bases and the J gene end by 5 bases; junction bases not matched to a gene: 5. The CDR3 has 12 residues. The germline gives CDR1 SQVTM, CDR2 ANQGSEA. CDR3 protein: CSVLTGAETQYF. CDR3 nucleotide sequence: TGCAGCGTCTTGACAGGGGCGGAGACCCAGTACTTC. The whole variable domain, filled in from reference TRBV29-1 and TRBJ2-5, reads SAVISQKPSRDICQRGTSLTIQCQVDSQVTMMFWYRQQPGQSLTLIATANQGSEATYESGFVIDKFPISRPNLTFSTLTVSNMSPEDSSIYLCSVLTGAETQYFGPGTRLLVL.

The gene calls are TRBV7-9 and TRBJ2-1, with D possibly matching TRBD2 (6 bases). The germline V and J ends were trimmed by 6 bases and 3 bases, with 21 bases remaining between them. Per the germline V gene, CDR1 is SEHNR and CDR2 is FQNEAQ (reference sequence). This CDR3 is 17 amino acids long. This CDR3 reads CASRPYRPGLLYNEQFF. In nucleotides, the CDR3 is TGTGCCAGCAGACCATATCGACCGGGACTCCTCTACAATGAGCAGTTCTTC.

This clonotype was detected many times. The gene calls are TRBV20-1 and TRBJ1-2; D call uncertain. This CDR3 comprises 14 residues. CDR1 DFQATT and CDR2 SNEGSKA come from the germline V gene (reference sequence). V lost 1 base to trimming and J lost 1 base, with 10 bases between them. CDR3 sequence: CSARGHRNNYGYTF. CDR3 sequence (DNA): TGCAGTGCTAGAGGGCACCGAAATAACTATGGCTACACCTTC.

The rearrangement links TRBV20-1 to TRBJ2-3; D might be TRBD2 (5 bases). Germline V gene data show CDR1 as DFQATT and CDR2 as SNEGSKA (reference sequence). Trimming took 5 bases from V and 11 from J, leaving 17 bases between them. This CDR3 is 12 amino acids long. CDR3: CSAGGSPVGQYF. Written as DNA, the CDR3 is TGCAGTGCTGGAGGATCCCCGGTGGGGCAGTATTTT.

This clonotype turned up a few times. The rearrangement joins TRBV7-3 to TRBJ1-2; 7 nucleotides agree with TRBD1. CDR3 size: 14 residues. Germline CDR1 and CDR2: SGHTA and FQGTGA. Trimming took 5 bases from V and 7 from J; bases not matched to a gene: 10. The CDR3 coding sequence is TGTGCCAGCAGCCCCGGGACAGCGACAGGTGGCTACACCTTC. Its translation: CASSPGTATGGYTF.

The chain uses TRBV20-1 and TRBJ2-5; possible D gene TRBD2, 5 bases. Looked up from germline, CDR1 is DFQATT and CDR2 is SNEGSKA (reference sequence). The V gene lost 1 base and the J gene lost 5 bases, with 14 bases spanning the gap. This CDR3 region has 14 residues. This CDR3 reads CSARVLERGETQYF. CDR3 coding DNA: TGCAGTGCTAGAGTTCTAGAACGAGGGGAGACCCAGTACTTC.

This clonotype has a count of ten or more. This chain joins TRBV20-1 and TRBJ2-5, with D possibly being TRBD2 (5 bases). Per germline, CDR1 DFQATT and CDR2 SNEGSKA (reference sequence). The CDR3 is 12 residues long. V was trimmed by 6 bases and J by 1 base, leaving 9 bases between them. CDR3 loop: CSAKLGQETQYF. CDR3 sequence (DNA): TGCAGTGCGAAACTAGGCCAAGAGACCCAGTACTTC.

Comments on this clonotype: This could be a read error, since a much larger clone is one nucleotide away. The rearrangement uses TRBV20-1 and TRBJ1-6; D is possibly TRBD1 (6 bases). The CDR3 is made up of 14 amino acids. Looked up from germline, CDR1 is DFQATT and CDR2 is SNEGSKA (reference sequence). This CDR3 is CRARTVSYNSPLHF. Written as DNA, the CDR3 is TGCAGAGCTAGGACAGTCTCCTATAATTCACCCCTCCACTTT.

This clonotype was seen only a few times. The chain is built from TRBV7-9 and TRBJ2-7; D remains unclear. From germline, CDR1 is SEHNR and CDR2 FQNEAQ (reference sequence). The length of the CDR3 is 13 residues. Trimming removed 4 bases from V and 3 bases from J, with 10 bases in between. CDR3 loop: CASSSLTGYEQYF. Here the CDR3 DNA reads TGTGCCAGCAGCTCATTAACTGGCTACGAGCAGTACTTC. Full variable domain (remainder filled in from reference TRBV7-9 and TRBJ2-7): DTGVSQNPRHKITKRGQNVTFRCDPISEHNRLYWYRQTLGQGPEFLTYFQNEAQLEKSRLLSDRFSAERPKGSFSTLEIQRTEQGDSAMYLCASSSLTGYEQYFGPGTRLTVT.

This clonotype was observed at least ten times. CDR3 amino acids: CASSPETGYTDTQYF. CDR3 sequence (DNA): TGTGCCAGCAGCCCTGAGACAGGGTACACAGATACGCAGTATTTT. The V gene is TRBV5-5, the J gene TRBJ2-3; 7 bases fit TRBD1. V was clipped by 4 bases and J by 2 bases; unmatched bases: 7. Germline V CDR1 and CDR2: SGHKS, YYEKEE (reference sequence). This CDR3 has 15 amino acids. Full variable domain (outside the CDR3, taken from reference TRBV5-5 and TRBJ2-3): DAGVTQSPTHLIKTRGQQVTLRCSPISGHKSVSWYQQVLGQGPQFIFQYYEKEERGRGNFPDRFSARQFPNYSSELNVNALLLGDSALYLCASSPETGYTDTQYFGPGTRLTVL.

J is TRBJ1-2 and V is TRBV27, with 8 positions matching TRBD1. CDR3 length: 15 amino acids. The trim removed 2 bases at V and 6 bases at J, leaving 8 bases unmatched. CDR1 and CDR2 from the germline V gene are MNHEY and SMNVEV (reference sequence). The CDR3 region is CASSLARGHKDGYTF. CDR3 DNA: TGTGCCAGCAGTTTAGCCAGGGGGCATAAAGATGGCTACACCTTC.

This clonotype appeared a few times. The J gene is TRBJ2-1, the V gene TRBV11-2; 9 bases are shared with TRBD1. CDR3 length equals 17 residues. V lost 2 bases, J lost 4 bases, and 9 bases stayed unmatched. Germline assignment: CDR1 SGHAT and CDR2 FQNNGV. The CDR3 nucleotides read TGTGCCAGCAGCTTAAACTACCAGGGACAGGGATACAATGAGCAGTTCTTC. Amino acids: CASSLNYQGQGYNEQFF. Supplemented by reference TRBV11-2 and TRBJ2-1, the full variable domain reads EAGVAQSPRYKIIEKRQSVAFWCNPISGHATLYWYQQILGQGPKLLIQFQNNGVVDDSQLPKDRFSAERLKGVDSTLKIQPAKLEDSAVYLCASSLNYQGQGYNEQFFGPGTRLTVL.